The 17 T cell receptor beta chains below all came from one sample that was sequenced in a study of blood T cell repertoires in COVID-19. Measured with immunoSEQ multiplex PCR; TCRdb has only the in-frame clones, and not every one. The table shows under 250,000 clones, with about 87% occurring only once. The sample was peripheral blood. Source of these receptors: a woman in her 70s with active or convalescent COVID-19.

This clone has a single count. This rearrangement joins TRBV27 to TRBJ2-2; 11 positions agree with TRBD1. CDR1 is MNHEY, CDR2 SMNVEV, per germline (reference sequence). Trimming removed 8 bases from V and 7 bases from J; junction bases left unmatched: 9. This CDR3 is 15 amino acids long. CDR3 DNA sequence: TGTGCCAGCCGCCTTGGGACAGGGGGGGGCGGGGAGCTGTTTTTT. Protein product: CASRLGTGGGGELFF.

The chain joins TRBV10-3 to TRBJ1-2; tentative D call: TRBD1 (5 bases). The CDR3 is 16 residues long. V lost 7 bases and J lost 4, with 22 bases in between. Germline V lookup: CDR1 ENHRY, CDR2 SYGVKD. Here the CDR3 DNA reads TGTGCCATCACCCCCACGGTACAGGCGCCTTTCTATGGCTACACCTTC. As protein: CAITPTVQAPFYGYTF.

This clone was recorded once. This sequence joins TRBV27 and TRBJ2-2; TRBD2 is a possible D gene (6 bases). CDR1 and CDR2 (germline): MNHEY, SMNVEV (reference sequence). The CDR3 length is 13 residues. Trimming pared 7 bases from V and 7 bases from J, leaving 13 bases between. Here the CDR3 reads CASTGVLGGELFF. CDR3 in DNA: TGTGCCAGCACGGGGGTCTTGGGCGGGGAGCTGTTTTTT.

This clone was seen only once. V is TRBV19 and J is TRBJ1-1; a weak D match, TRBD1 (5 bases). Germline CDR1 is LNHDA and CDR2 is SQIVND (reference sequence). Trimming cost V 7 bases and J 5 bases, with 11 bases left between them. The CDR3 totals 12 residues. CDR3 sequence: CASNFGGTEAFF. CDR3 coding DNA: TGTGCCAGTAATTTTGGGGGGACTGAAGCTTTCTTT.

Concerning this clone itself: Other DNA sequences in this specimen translate into the identical CDR3. The chain recombines TRBV28 with TRBJ1-2; tentative D call: TRBD1 (6 bases). Trimming left V 4 bases short and J 5 bases short, with 8 bases between. The length of the CDR3 is 12 residues. Germline V gene data show CDR1 as MDHEN and CDR2 as SYDVKM. The CDR3 sequence is CASSSTGYGYTF. DNA of the CDR3: TGTGCCAGCAGTTCTACAGGGTATGGCTACACCTTC.

This rearrangement joins TRBV6-6 to TRBJ2-5; no reliable D call. Trimming took 2 bases from V and 5 from J, leaving 9 bases between them. Germline CDR1 and CDR2: MNHNY and SVGAGI (reference sequence). The CDR3 covers 13 residues. CDR3 coding DNA: TGTGCCAGCAGTTACGTGGGCTGGGAGACCCAGTACTTC. Protein product: CASSYVGWETQYF.

V gene TRBV25-1 combines with J gene TRBJ1-4; D call uncertain. Between the trimmed V and J ends, which lost 2 bases and 7 bases, there was a span of 11 bases. The CDR3 sequence is 14 residues long. Per germline, CDR1 MGHDK and CDR2 SYGVNS. The CDR3 sequence: CASSEVVGSEKLFF. Here the CDR3 DNA reads TGTGCCAGCAGTGAAGTAGTGGGGAGTGAAAAACTGTTTTTT.

The rearrangement joins TRBV29-1 to TRBJ1-5, with D tentatively TRBD1 (5 bases). Germline CDR1 reads SQVTM; CDR2 reads ANQGSEA. This CDR3 contains 13 residues. V lost 3 bases, J lost 7 bases, and 13 bases lay in between. The CDR3 DNA reads TGCAGCGTTGACGTAGGGGTAGGGCAGCCCCAGCATTTT. It is translated as CSVDVGVGQPQHF.

This clone has just a few counts. The rearrangement uses TRBV19 and TRBJ1-1, with D possibly matching TRBD1 (5 bases). The CDR3 totals 15 residues. Trimming stripped 7 bases from V and 0 bases from J, with 15 bases between. The germline V gene encodes CDR1 LNHDA and CDR2 SQIVND (reference sequence). CDR3 residues: CASKTPRGMNTEAFF. In nucleotides, the CDR3 is TGTGCCAGTAAAACCCCAAGGGGAATGAACACTGAAGCTTTCTTT.

The rearrangement links TRBV11-1 to TRBJ1-4; 9 bases are shared with TRBD1. V dropped 8 bases and J dropped 7; count of bases not matched to a gene: 8. The CDR3 has 14 amino acids. Per the germline V gene, CDR1 is SGHAT and CDR2 is FQDESV (reference sequence). Written as DNA, the CDR3 is TGTGCCAGCCGACAACAGGGGGCAAGTGAAAAACTGTTTTTT. Residues: CASRQQGASEKLFF.

V usage is TRBV19 and J usage is TRBJ1-3, with 7 bases aligning to TRBD1. V dropped 0 bases and J dropped 0; count of bases not matched to a gene: 8. The CDR3 covers 18 residues. CDR1 is LNHDA and CDR2 is SQIVND in the germline V gene (reference sequence). The CDR3 bases are TGTGCCAGTAGTATAGATGGGACAGCAACTTACTCTGGAAACACCATATATTTT. It codes for CASSIDGTATYSGNTIYF.

The chain uses TRBV3-1 (or the pseudogene TRBV3-2) and TRBJ1-2; 8 bases align to TRBD1. The V and J ends lost 5 bases and 2 bases, in that order; junction bases with no gene match: 4. Germline CDR1 and CDR2: LGHDT and YNNKEL (reference sequence). The CDR3 covers 14 residues. CDR3 bases: TGTGCCAGCAGCGGGACAGGTAAAAACTATGGCTACACCTTC. The encoded protein is CASSGTGKNYGYTF.

CDR3 nucleotides: TGTGCCAGCAGTCCCCGAGACAGGGGGCAAGGCGAGCAGTACTTC. This translates into CASSPRDRGQGEQYF. V gene TRBV27 combines with J gene TRBJ2-7; 10 bases agree with TRBD1. Germline CDR1 and CDR2: MNHEY and SMNVEV (reference sequence). V was pared by 5 bases and J by 6 bases, with 10 bases of the junction left unmatched. The CDR3 length is 15 residues.

The genes are TRBV9 and TRBJ1-3, with 9 bases fitting TRBD1. The CDR3 covers 16 residues. CDR1 and CDR2 from the germline V gene are SGDLS and YYNGEE. J lost 4 bases, V lost 0 bases, and 5 bases had no gene match. CDR3 DNA: TGTGCCAGCAGCGTAGAATTAACAGGGGGCGGAAACACCATATATTTT. Translation gives CASSVELTGGGNTIYF.

The sample holds many counts of this clone. The J gene is TRBJ1-1, the V gene TRBV6-6; TRBD1 matches at 8 bases. V lost 5 bases to trimming and J lost 4 bases; unmatched junction nucleotides: 9. This CDR3 spans 15 amino acids. The germline gives CDR1 MNHNY, CDR2 SVGAGI (reference sequence). Here the CDR3 DNA reads TGTGCCAGCAGTGCTCAGGGGGCTCCCGCCACTGAAGCTTTCTTT. Protein: CASSAQGAPATEAFF.

V is TRBV4-3 and J is TRBJ1-5; D is undetermined. The CDR3 contains 15 residues. The V gene lost 0 bases and the J gene lost 5 bases, with 11 bases spanning the gap. Germline V CDR1 and CDR2: LGHNA, YSLEER. DNA for the CDR3: TGCGCCAGCAGCCAAGAGTATAATTCCCATCAGCCCCAGCATTTT. Translated: CASSQEYNSHQPQHF.

V is TRBV10-2 and J is TRBJ1-2, with TRBD1 identical over 8 bases. The trim removed 0 bases at V and 8 bases at J, leaving 8 bases unmatched. CDR1 is WSHSY and CDR2 is SAAADI in the germline V gene. The CDR3 covers 15 residues. The CDR3, as DNA: TGCGCCAGCAGTGAGTCCACAGGGGGTAGGGACGGCTACACCTTC. Translating it yields CASSESTGGRDGYTF.